The rows below give T cell receptor beta chains drawn from one sample of a study of Ad26.COV2.S vaccination and SARS-CoV-2 variants. The protocol was immunoSEQ multiplex PCR, while the TCRdb copy is restricted to in-frame clones and leaves out a portion. Among under 250,000 clones listed, around nine tenths were seen once. Material: peripheral blood, obtained in a trial of Ad26.COV2.S vaccine versus placebo. The receptors here all came from a person aged 18-65 years who received the Ad26.COV2.S COVID-19 vaccine or a placebo. CDR3s leave out the opening cysteine and the closing phenylalanine or tryptophan. Each record gives: V gene, clone size, CDR3 length, CDR3 protein. The size of a clone is reported for some rows only, either as once, few or many, or as a class for expanded clones.

>TRBV6-2/TRBV6-3|.|13
ASSLGLAVNTEAF
>TRBV19|.|12
ASTHREENTEAF
>TRBV7-9|.|13
ASSEGAGGYNEQF
>TRBV24-1|.|13
ATSDFGQGTDTQY
>TRBV7-3|.|14
ARTSGVRDQQETQY
>TRBV11-2|.|11
ASSLWAADTQY
>TRBV19|.|12
ASSTTGKTQPQH
>TRBV4-3|.|11
ASSQEDRVGAF
>TRBV7-3|.|12
ASSSGLDTGELF
>TRBV7-9|.|10
ASSLVGETQY
>TRBV9|once|11
ASSVEGTDTQY
>TRBV18|.|12
ASSPRDGNQPQH
>TRBV12-1|.|13
ASSFASGGTYEQY
>TRBV6-5|.|13
ASSYGPRGNSPLH
>TRBV7-2|few|13
ASSLTRAANQPQH
>TRBV29-1|once|9
SVVRNYEQY
>TRBV4-2|.|15
ASSQDLAPGGTGELF
>TRBV29-1|.|12
SVEGTESPGELF
>TRBV21-1|once|16
ASSKAERHYLSSDTQY
>TRBV28|few|14
ASSFRPPGTNYGYT